This entry lists 17 T cell receptor beta chains sequenced from one sample in a study of response to subunit inactivated influenza vaccine. TCRdb itself ran the RT-PCR reads through MiXCR, one entry per CDR3 protein. Here the sample spans more than 700,000 distinct CDR3 sequences, approximately 21% being singletons. The source material was PBMCs from blood, sampled about 5 days after vaccination. The receptors here all came from a middle-aged man who received an inactivated influenza vaccine.

This clonotype was seen more than once but under ten times. The J gene is TRBJ2-1, the V gene TRBV11-3, with D perhaps assigned TRBD1 or TRBD2 (5 bases each). Per germline, CDR1 SGHNT and CDR2 YENEEA. The germline V and J ends were trimmed by 1 base and 6 bases, with 13 bases remaining between them. The CDR3 loop spans 15 amino acids. CDR3 residues: CASSLGGRGANEQFF. CDR3 nucleotide sequence: TGTGCCAGCAGCTTAGGGGGGAGAGGGGCCAATGAGCAGTTCTTC. The full variable domain, its missing parts supplied by reference TRBV11-3 and TRBJ2-1, is EAGVVQSPRYKIIEKKQPVAFWCNPISGHNTLYWYLQNLGQGPELLIRYENEEAVDDSQLPKDRFSAERLKGVDSTLKIQPAELGDSAVYLCASSLGGRGANEQFFGPGTRLTVL.

This chain joins TRBV28 and TRBJ2-2; D is tentatively TRBD1 or TRBD2 (5 bases each). Germline-derived CDR1 and CDR2 are MDHEN and SYDVKM. Trimming shortened V by 6 bases and J by 5 bases, and 16 bases separated the two germline ends. The CDR3 sequence is 15 residues long. The CDR3 DNA reads as TGTGCCAGCAGCTTCGCGAGAGGGGTGACCGGGGAGCTGTTTTTT. Amino acid sequence: CASSFARGVTGELFF.

Only a few counts were recorded for this clonotype. Compared with germline, one end of the junction differs, possibly owing to a read error. This chain uses TRBV28 with TRBJ2-1; D remains unclear. There are 12 residues in the CDR3. Per the germline V gene, CDR1 is MDHEN and CDR2 is SYDVKM. DNA for the CDR3: TGCGCTGCCGAAGGGTCCTACAATGAGCAGTTCTTC. It is translated as CAAEGSYNEQFF.

The chain couples TRBV12-3 or TRBV12-4 to TRBJ1-1, with D perhaps TRBD1 (5 bases). V lost 6 bases, J lost 2 bases, and 13 bases lay in between. CDR3 length: 14 amino acids. The CDR3 region is CASSRRDQNTEAFF. The DNA for the CDR3 is TGTGCCAGCAGCCGCCGGGACCAAAACACTGAAGCTTTCTTT.

This chain uses TRBV7-2 with TRBJ2-3; TRBD2 agrees at 11 bases. CDR1 SGHTA and CDR2 FQGNSA come from the germline V gene. This CDR3 comprises 16 residues. J was trimmed by 7 bases and V by 1 base; bases with no gene match: 7. The CDR3 region has the DNA TGTGCCAGCAGCTTAGGTCTAGCGGGAGGAGGGAATACGCAGTATTTT. It codes for CASSLGLAGGGNTQYF. Using reference TRBV7-2 and TRBJ2-3 for the parts outside the CDR3, the full variable domain is GAGVSQSPSNKVTEKGKDVELRCDPISGHTALYWYRQSLGQGLEFLIYFQGNSAPDKSGLPSDRFSAERTGGSVSTLTIQRTQQEDSAVYLCASSLGLAGGGNTQYFGPGTRLTVL.

This clonotype appeared a few times. The V call is TRBV5-6, the J call TRBJ2-1; 10 positions match TRBD2. Looked up from germline, CDR1 is SGHDT and CDR2 is YYEEEE. The CDR3 is 14 residues long. V trimming: 4 bases; J trimming: 8 bases; junction bases outside the gene matches: 6. The CDR3 DNA reads as TGTGCCAGCAGCCCGGTAGGACTAGCGGATGAGCAGTTCTTC. It codes for CASSPVGLADEQFF. The complete variable domain, with remaining parts taken from reference TRBV5-6 and TRBJ2-1, reads DAGVTQSPTHLIKTRGQQVTLRCSPKSGHDTVSWYQQALGQGPQFIFQYYEEEERQRGNFPDRFSGHQFPNYSSELNVNALLLGDSALYLCASSPVGLADEQFFGPGTRLTVL.

The sample holds a few counts of this clonotype. The chain recombines TRBV15 with TRBJ2-1, with D perhaps TRBD1 or TRBD2 (5 bases each). Trimming removed 0 bases at V and 7 bases at J, with 13 bases between. The CDR3 is 15 amino acids. Germline assignment: CDR1 LNHNV and CDR2 YYDKDF (reference sequence). The CDR3 sequence is CATSRDRDLGNEQFF. The CDR3 DNA reads TGTGCCACCAGCAGAGATAGGGACCTTGGGAATGAGCAGTTCTTC.

This clonotype occurred many times. The V call is TRBV24-1, the J call TRBJ2-3; D is possibly TRBD1 or TRBD2 (5 bases each). CDR1 and CDR2 from the germline V gene are KGHDR and SFDVKD. V lost 4 bases to trimming and J lost 0 bases, with 16 bases between them. CDR3 size: 17 residues. The CDR3 loop reads CATSDPGPRGSTDTQYF. Here the CDR3 DNA reads TGTGCCACCAGTGACCCGGGGCCGAGGGGTAGCACAGATACGCAGTATTTT.

This clonotype was observed a few times. The chain links TRBV12-3 or TRBV12-4 to TRBJ2-7; the match to TRBD2 covers 8 bases. CDR3 length equals 14 residues. With V trimmed by 3 bases and J by 11 bases, 12 bases remained unmatched. The CDR3 coding sequence is TGTGCCAGCAGTTTTAAAGCGGGGGCCGGGCAGGAGTACTTC. Its protein is CASSFKAGAGQEYF.

CDR3 amino acids: CASSRDRAGSSYEQYF. For the CDR3, the DNA is TGTGCCAGCAGCCGAGATAGGGCAGGGAGCTCCTACGAGCAGTACTTC. The chain employs TRBV7-9 and TRBJ2-7; D might be TRBD1 or TRBD2, each matching 5 bases. The germline V gene has CDR1 SEHNR and CDR2 FQNEAQ (reference sequence). The CDR3 totals 16 residues. The ends were cut back, 5 bases at V and 0 bases at J, with 17 bases in the middle.

The table lists this clonotype with a few counts. The CDR3 here is CASSSVTYSYNEQFF. DNA of the CDR3: TGCGCCAGCAGCTCCGTAACGTACTCCTACAATGAGCAGTTCTTC. The chain employs TRBV5-1 and TRBJ2-1; no clear D. CDR1 is SGHRS, CDR2 YFSETQ, per germline. This CDR3 contains 15 residues. V was cut by 3 bases and J by 0 bases, with 10 bases left in between.

Many counts were recorded for this clonotype. The CDR3 coding sequence is TGTGCCAGCAGGCTAGCGGGACCGAACACCGGGGAGCTGTTTTTT. It encodes CASRLAGPNTGELFF. The J gene is TRBJ2-2, the V gene TRBV28, with 9 positions matching TRBD2. Germline V gene data show CDR1 as MDHEN and CDR2 as SYDVKM. The CDR3 covers 15 residues. V lost 6 bases and J lost 0; bases outside the gene matches: 2.

The J gene is TRBJ1-2, the V gene TRBV11-2; a possible D gene is TRBD1 (6 bases). CDR3 length: 15 amino acids. The germline V gene encodes CDR1 SGHAT and CDR2 FQNNGV. The germline V and J ends were trimmed by 1 base and 4 bases, with 13 bases remaining between them. In DNA, the CDR3 is TGTGCCAGCAGCTTAGGTCGACAGGTCCCCTATGGCTACACCTTC. Its translation is CASSLGRQVPYGYTF.

The V and J genes are TRBV5-1 and TRBJ2-1, with D possibly matching TRBD2 (6 bases). Germline V gene sequence: CDR1 SGHRS, CDR2 YFSETQ. Deletions cut 0 bases from V and 4 bases from J, with 11 bases between. The CDR3 runs to 15 residues. The CDR3 coding sequence is TGCGCCAGCAGCTTGGTCGTCGGGGGTTACAATGAGCAGTTCTTC. Translated, it gives CASSLVVGGYNEQFF.

The rearrangement joins TRBV5-1 to TRBJ1-1; D possibly corresponds to TRBD1 (6 bases). Germline CDR1 reads SGHRS; CDR2 reads YFSETQ. CDR3 length equals 15 residues. Deletions cut 1 base from V and 4 bases from J, with 14 bases between. The DNA for the CDR3 is TGCGCCAGCAGCTTGAGTCGGGGGGCGGCCACTGAAGCTTTCTTT. It translates to CASSLSRGAATEAFF.

CDR3 loop: CASSESGTEETQYF. The CDR3, as DNA: TGCGCCAGCAGTGAATCCGGGACAGAAGAGACCCAGTACTTC. The chain joins TRBV10-1 to TRBJ2-5; 7 bases fit TRBD1. Germline trimming cut 3 bases from V and 3 bases from J; bases unmatched to any gene: 4. Germline V gene lookup returns CDR1 WNHNN and CDR2 SYGVQD (reference sequence). There are 14 residues in the CDR3.

This clonotype appeared a few times. The chain employs TRBV4-3 and TRBJ2-2, with 10 bases aligning to TRBD2. CDR3 length: 17 residues. CDR1 is LGHNA and CDR2 is YSLEER in the germline V gene. V lost 0 bases, J lost 0 bases, and 1 base stayed unmatched. The DNA for the CDR3 is TGCGCCAGCAGCCAAGAACTAGCGGGGACGAACACCGGGGAGCTGTTTTTT. Its protein is CASSQELAGTNTGELFF.